Sequencing of this T cell receptor (beta chain) was carried out in a study of T-cell memory formation after mild COVID-19. Broader study findings: Memory from before infection featured some responding clones, which suggests cross-reactive memory joined.

Trimming cost V 5 bases and J 4 bases; bases outside gene matches: 8. Per the germline V gene, CDR1 is MNHNY and CDR2 is SVGAGI (reference sequence). This CDR3 contains 16 residues. This clonotype appeared a few times. Its antigen remains unknown. TCR alpha and TCR beta cDNA libraries carrying sample barcodes and UMIs came from 5'RACE with constant-segment primers. TCRdb re-called the 5' RACE reads with MiXCR, one entry per CDR3 protein. In the table there are 210,000 or so distinct CDR3 sequences, about 17% of which are singletons. The J gene is TRBJ2-1, the V gene TRBV6-6; 10 bases fit TRBD2. The sample was PBMCs or a T cell subset sorted from them (not recorded which). The receptor's source is an adult woman who had mild COVID-19 (a few samples of this study predate the infection). Cell type and time point are not known. The CDR3 nucleotides are TGTGCCAGCAGTCCCCGGACTAGCGGTAAATACAATGAGCAGTTCTTC. Translation gives CASSPRTSGKYNEQFF.